The 18 T cell receptor beta chains reported below all come from one sample, sequenced in a study of cytotoxic CD8 clonotypes in ibrutinib-treated CLL. Measured with immunoSEQ multiplex PCR; TCRdb has only the in-frame clones, and not every one. The table lists roughly 160,000 clones, 84% of them singletons. Sequenced here: PBMCs, sampled after 24 months of ibrutinib treatment. The receptors come from a human donor with chronic lymphocytic leukemia.

The chain carries TRBV11-2 and TRBJ2-3; 7 positions match TRBD2. This CDR3 is built from 15 residues. Germline V gene sequence: CDR1 SGHAT, CDR2 FQNNGV. V dropped 7 bases and J dropped 2; count of bases not matched to a gene: 9. CDR3 sequence reads: CASNFLAAPTDTQYF. CDR3 in DNA: TGTGCCAGCAACTTCCTAGCGGCGCCCACAGATACGCAGTATTTT. The variable domain in full, with the rest retrieved from reference TRBV11-2 and TRBJ2-3, is EAGVAQSPRYKIIEKRQSVAFWCNPISGHATLYWYQQILGQGPKLLIQFQNNGVVDDSQLPKDRFSAERLKGVDSTLKIQPAKLEDSAVYLCASNFLAAPTDTQYFGPGTRLTVL.

The chain combines TRBV9 with TRBJ2-2, with D perhaps matching TRBD2 (6 bases). V was clipped by 2 bases and J by 6 bases, with 11 bases between them. Germline assignment: CDR1 SGDLS and CDR2 YYNGEE. The CDR3 has 14 residues. CDR3 in DNA: TGTGCCAGCAGCGTTCAGGAGGGGTCCGGGGAGCTGTTTTTT. Translation: CASSVQEGSGELFF.

This rearrangement joins TRBV28 to TRBJ1-5, with TRBD1 matching 7 bases. Unmatched junction bases numbered 6, after V lost 6 bases and J lost 4 bases. Germline assignment: CDR1 MDHEN and CDR2 SYDVKM. The CDR3 covers 14 residues. The CDR3 DNA reads as TGTGCCAGCAGCTATGACAGGGTTAATCAGCCCCAGCATTTT. This sequence encodes CASSYDRVNQPQHF.

The gene calls are TRBV4-1 and TRBJ2-1; D not certain. This CDR3 spans 13 amino acids. Germline V gene data show CDR1 as MGHRA and CDR2 as YSYEKL. V was clipped by 1 base and J by 6 bases, with 7 bases between them. CDR3 protein: CASSQVGGNEQFF. Here the CDR3 DNA reads TGCGCCAGCAGCCAAGTCGGTGGCAATGAGCAGTTCTTC.

The chain recombines TRBV28 with TRBJ2-7, with 8 nucleotides matching TRBD2. J was trimmed by 3 bases and V by 8 bases; bases with no gene match: 15. The V gene's germline CDR1 is MDHEN and CDR2 SYDVKM. The CDR3 has 16 amino acids. The CDR3 is CASVRAAGGVLYEQYF. The CDR3 nucleotides read TGTGCCAGCGTACGGGCTGCGGGAGGTGTCCTCTACGAGCAGTACTTC.

The sample holds a few counts of this clone. J is TRBJ2-1 and V is TRBV5-1; D is uncertain. The CDR3 covers 15 residues. The V and J ends lost 0 bases and 4 bases respectively, with 11 bases between them. Germline V gene sequence: CDR1 SGHRS, CDR2 YFSETQ. The CDR3 DNA is TGCGCCAGCAGCTTGGCTAATGGACGGTACAATGAGCAGTTCTTC. Protein product: CASSLANGRYNEQFF.

The genes are TRBV6-5 and TRBJ2-5; D unclear. This CDR3 is 15 amino acids long. Trimming shortened V by 2 bases and J by 0 bases, and 10 bases separated the two germline ends. Germline V lookup: CDR1 MNHEY, CDR2 SVGAGI. The CDR3 loop reads CASSYMGLNQETQYF. CDR3 sequence (DNA): TGTGCCAGCAGTTACATGGGGTTAAACCAAGAGACCCAGTACTTC.

This chain uses TRBV7-8 with TRBJ1-5; no reliable D call. Germline CDR1 and CDR2: SGHVS and FQNEAQ. The CDR3 length is 14 residues. Trimming pared 1 base from V and 4 bases from J, leaving 8 bases between. CDR3 sequence: CASSLETINQPQHF. CDR3 coding DNA: TGTGCCAGCAGCTTAGAGACGATTAATCAGCCCCAGCATTTT.

In DNA form, the CDR3 reads TGTGCCAGCACCACCGGAGGAACGCAGGGGAATCAGCCCCAGCATTTT. This gives the protein CASTTGGTQGNQPQHF. This chain joins TRBV6-6 and TRBJ1-5; D might be TRBD1 (6 bases). CDR1 and CDR2 (germline): MNHNY, SVGAGI (reference sequence). The V end was cut by 7 bases, the J end by 4 bases, with 20 bases between. The CDR3 has 16 amino acids.

The chain joins TRBV7-9 to TRBJ2-7, with 8 bases identical to TRBD2. Germline CDR1 reads SEHNR; CDR2 reads FQNEAQ (reference sequence). The CDR3 totals 15 residues. J was trimmed by 1 base and V by 1 base; bases with no gene match: 3. CDR3 in amino acids: CASSLVVAGSYEQYF. CDR3 coding DNA: TGTGCCAGCAGCTTAGTGGTAGCGGGATCCTACGAGCAGTACTTC.

This clone was found once. J is TRBJ2-7 and V is TRBV7-9; 8 nucleotides align to TRBD2. There are 14 residues in the CDR3. The germline V gene has CDR1 SEHNR and CDR2 FQNEAQ (reference sequence). Losses at the gene ends were 11 bases for V and 2 bases for J; bases not matched to a gene: 11. CDR3 coding DNA: TGTGCCTCAAAAAGTCCACTAGCGGCCTACGAGCAGTACTTC. Residues: CASKSPLAAYEQYF.

The CDR3 reads CASSELYEQYF. As DNA, the CDR3 is TGTGCCAGCAGTGAATTGTACGAGCAGTACTTC. V is TRBV2 and J is TRBJ2-7; D is unresolved. Germline V CDR1 and CDR2: SNHLY, FYNNEI. Trimming cost V 2 bases and J 4 bases, with 3 bases left between them. The length of the CDR3 is 11 residues.

The chain combines TRBV5-4 with TRBJ1-3; no firm D call. CDR1 and CDR2 from the germline V gene are SGHNT and YYREEE (reference sequence). The germline V and J ends were trimmed by 2 bases and 4 bases, with 4 bases remaining between them. The CDR3 is 12 residues long. The CDR3 DNA reads as TGTGCCAGCAGCTTCGGGGGAAACACCATATATTTT. It translates to CASSFGGNTIYF.

This clone was detected only once. This chain joins TRBV6-1 and TRBJ1-2; D gene uncertain. Looked up from germline, CDR1 is MNHNS and CDR2 is SASEGT. Trimming stripped 3 bases from V and 1 base from J, with 12 bases between. The CDR3 consists of 15 residues. CDR3 coding DNA: TGTGCCAGCAGTGATCTGAGGAGAGTTAACTATGGCTACACCTTC. The encoded protein is CASSDLRRVNYGYTF.

Of note for this clone: Other DNA sequences in the sample encode the same CDR3. The gene calls are TRBV14 and TRBJ1-1; no reliable D call. Germline CDR1 is SGHDN and CDR2 is FVKESK. V shed 0 bases and J shed 1 base, with 3 bases lying between them. The CDR3 is 13 residues long. CDR3 nucleotides: TGTGCCAGCAGCCAAGACAGGAACACTGAAGCTTTCTTT. Its translation: CASSQDRNTEAFF.

In DNA, the CDR3 is TGTGCCAGTAGTAACCCAGGGGGCGGCTACGGTCAGCCCCAGCATTTT. Its translation: CASSNPGGGYGQPQHF. The V gene is TRBV19, the J gene TRBJ1-5; 8 bases line up with TRBD1. The CDR3 extends over 16 amino acids. Germline lookup yields CDR1 LNHDA and CDR2 SQIVND (reference sequence). J lost 6 bases, V lost 4 bases, and 11 bases had no gene match.

V is TRBV5-1 and J is TRBJ2-2; TRBD2 matches at 11 bases. The CDR3 runs to 16 residues. CDR1 and CDR2 (germline): SGHRS, YFSETQ. J gave up 5 bases and V 4 bases, and 7 bases lay outside the gene matches. The CDR3 loop is CASSPPSGRPTGELFF. CDR3 bases: TGCGCCAGCAGCCCGCCTAGCGGGAGGCCTACCGGGGAGCTGTTTTTT.

This chain connects TRBV19 to TRBJ1-2, with D uncertain. The CDR3 covers 13 residues. Germline V gene lookup returns CDR1 LNHDA and CDR2 SQIVND (reference sequence). V gave up 5 bases and J gave up 7 bases, with 14 bases separating them. CDR3 loop: CASSALGNGGYTF. In DNA, the CDR3 is TGTGCCAGTAGTGCTTTGGGAAACGGTGGCTACACCTTC.